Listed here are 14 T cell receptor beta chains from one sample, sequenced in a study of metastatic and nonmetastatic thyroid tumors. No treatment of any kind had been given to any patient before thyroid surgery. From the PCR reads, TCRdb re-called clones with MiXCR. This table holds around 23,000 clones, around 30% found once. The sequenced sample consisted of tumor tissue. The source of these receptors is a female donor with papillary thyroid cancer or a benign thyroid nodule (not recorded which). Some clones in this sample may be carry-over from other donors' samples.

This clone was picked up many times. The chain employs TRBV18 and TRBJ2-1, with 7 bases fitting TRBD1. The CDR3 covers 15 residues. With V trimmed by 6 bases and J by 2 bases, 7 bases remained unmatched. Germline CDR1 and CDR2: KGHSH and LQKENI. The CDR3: CASSQTGQPYNEQFF. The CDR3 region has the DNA TGTGCCAGCTCCCAAACGGGACAGCCCTACAATGAGCAGTTCTTC.

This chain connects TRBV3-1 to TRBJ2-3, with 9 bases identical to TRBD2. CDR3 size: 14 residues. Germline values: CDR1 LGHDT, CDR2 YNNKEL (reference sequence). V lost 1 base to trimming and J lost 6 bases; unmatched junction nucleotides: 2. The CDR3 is CASSQVSGRDTQYF. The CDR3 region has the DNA TGTGCCAGCAGCCAAGTAAGCGGGAGGGATACGCAGTATTTT.

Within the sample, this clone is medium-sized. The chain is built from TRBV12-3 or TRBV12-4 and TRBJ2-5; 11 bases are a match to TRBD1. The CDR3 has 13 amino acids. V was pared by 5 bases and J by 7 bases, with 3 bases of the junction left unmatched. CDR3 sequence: CASSPGTGGTQYF. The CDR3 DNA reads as TGTGCCAGCAGTCCCGGGACAGGGGGGACCCAGTACTTC.

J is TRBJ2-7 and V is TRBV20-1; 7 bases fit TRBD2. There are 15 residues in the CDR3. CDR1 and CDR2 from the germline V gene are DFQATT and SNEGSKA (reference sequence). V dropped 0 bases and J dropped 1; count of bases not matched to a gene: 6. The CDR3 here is CSARDPTGGSYEQYF. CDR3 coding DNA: TGCAGTGCTAGAGATCCCACGGGAGGATCCTACGAGCAGTACTTC.

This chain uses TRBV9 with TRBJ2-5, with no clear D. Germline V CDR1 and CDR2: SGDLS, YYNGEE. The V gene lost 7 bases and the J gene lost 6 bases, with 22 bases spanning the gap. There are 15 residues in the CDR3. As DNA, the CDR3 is TGTGCCAGCGTCGGTACTGGGGAAATGGGGAAGACCCAGTACTTC. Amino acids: CASVGTGEMGKTQYF. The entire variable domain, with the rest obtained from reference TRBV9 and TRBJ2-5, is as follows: DSGVTQTPKHLITATGQRVTLRCSPRSGDLSVYWYQQSLDQGLQFLIQYYNGEERAKGNILERFSAQQFPDLHSELNLSSLELGDSALYFCASVGTGEMGKTQYFGPGTRLLVL.

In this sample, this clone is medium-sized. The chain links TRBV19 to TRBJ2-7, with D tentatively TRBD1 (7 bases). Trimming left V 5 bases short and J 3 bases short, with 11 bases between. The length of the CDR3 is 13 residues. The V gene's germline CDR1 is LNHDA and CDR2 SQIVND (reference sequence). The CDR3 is CASSSQGGYEQYF. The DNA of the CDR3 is TGTGCCAGTAGTTCCCAGGGGGGCTACGAGCAGTACTTC.

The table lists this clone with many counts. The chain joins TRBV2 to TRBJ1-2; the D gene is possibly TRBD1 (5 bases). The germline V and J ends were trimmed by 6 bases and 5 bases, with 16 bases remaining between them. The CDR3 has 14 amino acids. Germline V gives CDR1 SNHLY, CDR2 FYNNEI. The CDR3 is CASSDFDSWYGYTF. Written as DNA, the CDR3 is TGTGCCAGCAGCGACTTCGACAGTTGGTATGGCTACACCTTC.

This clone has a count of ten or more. The CDR3 sequence is CSASDRAGDNQPQHF. The CDR3, as DNA: TGCAGTGCTAGTGATAGGGCAGGGGACAATCAGCCCCAGCATTTT. The chain couples TRBV20-1 to TRBJ1-5, with a tentative D call TRBD1 (6 bases). The germline CDR1 and CDR2 sequences are DFQATT and SNEGSKA (reference sequence). The CDR3 covers 15 residues. V was trimmed by 3 bases and J by 3 bases, leaving 15 bases between them.

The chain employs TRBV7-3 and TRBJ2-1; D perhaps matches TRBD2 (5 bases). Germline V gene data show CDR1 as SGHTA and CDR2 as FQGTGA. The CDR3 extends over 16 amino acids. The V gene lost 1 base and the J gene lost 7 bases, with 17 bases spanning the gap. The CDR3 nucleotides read TGTGCCAGCAGCTTAAGGGTACTAGTACTGGGGAATGAGCAGTTCTTC. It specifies CASSLRVLVLGNEQFF.

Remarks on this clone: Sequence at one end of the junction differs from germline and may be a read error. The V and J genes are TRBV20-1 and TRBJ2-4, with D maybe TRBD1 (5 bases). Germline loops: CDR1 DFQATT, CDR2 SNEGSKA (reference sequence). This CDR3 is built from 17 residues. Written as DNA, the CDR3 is TGCAGTGCTAGTAGCTTAGACAGTTACACAAACAAAGACATTCAGTACTTC. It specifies CSASSLDSYTNKDIQYF.

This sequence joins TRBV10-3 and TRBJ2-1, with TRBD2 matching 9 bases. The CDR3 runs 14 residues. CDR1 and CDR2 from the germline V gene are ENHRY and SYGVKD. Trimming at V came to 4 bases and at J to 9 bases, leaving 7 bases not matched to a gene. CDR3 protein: CAISGASGASEQFF. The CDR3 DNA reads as TGTGCCATCAGTGGTGCTAGCGGGGCGAGTGAGCAGTTCTTC.

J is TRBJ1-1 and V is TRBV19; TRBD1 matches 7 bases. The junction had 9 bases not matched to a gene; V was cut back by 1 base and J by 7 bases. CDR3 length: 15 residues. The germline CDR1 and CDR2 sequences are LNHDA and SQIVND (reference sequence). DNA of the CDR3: TGTGCCAGTAGTATAGCAGGGGGGGTGAGTGTTGAAGCTTTCTTT. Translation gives CASSIAGGVSVEAFF.

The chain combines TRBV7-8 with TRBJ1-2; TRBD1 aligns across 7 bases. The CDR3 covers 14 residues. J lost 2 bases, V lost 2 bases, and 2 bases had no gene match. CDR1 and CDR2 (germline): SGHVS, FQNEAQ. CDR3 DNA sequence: TGTGCCAGCAGCTTAACAGGGGCCAACTATGGCTACACCTTC. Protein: CASSLTGANYGYTF.

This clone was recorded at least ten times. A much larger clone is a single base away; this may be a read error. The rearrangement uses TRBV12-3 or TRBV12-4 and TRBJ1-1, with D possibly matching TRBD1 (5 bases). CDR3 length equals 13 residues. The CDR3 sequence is CASSYGARGEASF. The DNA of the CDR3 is TGTGCCAGCAGTTATGGGGCGAGGGGTGAAGCTTCCTTT.